This T cell receptor (beta chain) was documented in a study of beta chain features in type 1 diabetes. Overall study findings and caveats: Overrepresentation of cells with high TCR expression could result from cDNA sequencing. The study notes PCR might favor shorter templates equally in patients and controls.

Isolated RNA was reverse transcribed in full, so expressed TCRB transcripts were sequenced. Clones were read by immunoSEQ multiplex PCR, and TCRdb kept only the in-frame ones, dropping some. The table lists 310,000 or so clones, 9.5% to 12% of them singletons. A remark on this clone: Its antigen is unknown.

The germline CDR1 and CDR2 sequences are SEHNR and FQNEAQ (reference sequence). The CDR3 sequence is 16 residues long. V was trimmed by 7 bases and J by 1 base, leaving 20 bases between them. J is TRBJ2-7 and V is TRBV7-9, with D perhaps matching TRBD1 (9 bases). Specimen: naive CD4+ T cells from blood. The clonotype originates from a woman aged 25-40 years in good health. For the CDR3, the DNA is TGTGCCAGCATCCTCACGGGGGGGACAGGGTCCTACGAGCAGTACTTC. Translating gives CASILTGGTGSYEQYF.